Listed below are T cell receptor beta chains from one sample, sequenced in a study of blood T cell repertoires in COVID-19. Here immunoSEQ multiplex PCR was the method, and the copy in TCRdb shows in-frame clones only, minus some. The profile shows some 340,000 clones, 75% to 90% of them singletons. The sample was peripheral blood. The receptor set was obtained from a woman under 30 with acute or convalescent COVID-19. The CDR3 runs from the conserved cysteine through the conserved F or W. A D gene is named only where the DNA matches it firmly. Some rows have no size entry. The others give once, few or many, or a class for an expanded clone.

clone_size	cdr3_length	j_call	v_call	d_call	cdr3_aa	cdr3_nt
NA	16	TRBJ1-1	TRBV7-8	TRBD1	CASSLAQGFGNTEAFF	TGTGCCAGCAGCTTAGCACAGGGGTTCGGAAACACTGAAGCTTTCTTT
NA	17	TRBJ1-2	TRBV9	TRBD1	CASSAELQGENDYGYTF	TGTGCCAGCAGCGCAGAATTGCAGGGGGAGAACGACTATGGCTACACCTTC
NA	16	TRBJ2-1	TRBV11-2	NA	CASSLVSTEFLNEQFF	TGTGCCAGCAGCTTAGTTTCGACAGAATTTTTAAATGAGCAGTTCTTC
NA	15	TRBJ1-4	TRBV12-5	TRBD1	CASGYRGQGNEKLFF	TGTGCTAGTGGTTACCGAGGACAGGGGAATGAAAAACTGTTTTTT
few	14	TRBJ1-2	TRBV6-5	NA	CASRQTGPLWGYTF	TGTGCCAGCAGGCAAACAGGGCCGTTATGGGGCTACACCTTC
NA	13	TRBJ1-1	TRBV18	TRBD1	CASSPGQGTEAFF	TGTGCCAGCTCACCAGGACAGGGGACTGAAGCTTTCTTT
NA	16	TRBJ2-3	TRBV24-1	NA	CATSDSFGYGTDTQYF	TGTGCCACCAGTGATTCATTCGGTTACGGCACAGATACGCAGTATTTT
NA	15	TRBJ1-3	TRBV6-5	NA	CASSYGQTSGNTIYF	TGTGCCAGCAGTTACGGGCAGACCTCTGGAAACACCATATATTTT
NA	16	TRBJ2-3	TRBV3-1/TRBV3-2	NA	CASSQEALRGTDTQYF	TGTGCCAGCAGCCAAGAGGCCCTGAGGGGCACAGATACGCAGTATTTT
NA	15	TRBJ2-3	TRBV7-3	TRBD1	CASSSGQGALDTQYF	TGTGCCAGCAGCTCGGGACAGGGGGCGCTTGATACGCAGTATTTT
once	15	TRBJ1-6	TRBV28	NA	CASTRSWGEGSPLHF	TGTGCCAGCACCCGAAGTTGGGGGGAGGGTTCACCCCTCCACTTT
NA	12	TRBJ2-1	TRBV12-5	NA	CASGFKAGEQFF	TGTGCTAGTGGTTTTAAGGCGGGCGAGCAGTTCTTC
NA	14	TRBJ2-5	TRBV5-6	TRBD2	CASSLGTSLETQYF	TGTGCCAGCAGCTTGGGGACTAGCTTGGAGACCCAGTACTTC
NA	15	TRBJ2-7	TRBV11-2	TRBD1	CASSLAAGGQYEQYF	TGTGCCAGCAGCTTAGCGGCAGGGGGCCAGTACGAGCAGTACTTC
NA	11	TRBJ2-3	TRBV4-2	NA	CASSPGGTQYF	TGTGCCAGCAGCCCCGGCGGTACGCAGTATTTT
NA	15	TRBJ1-2	TRBV29-1	NA	CSVETGSYINYGYTF	TGCAGCGTTGAAACAGGTAGCTATATTAACTATGGCTACACCTTC
NA	14	TRBJ1-1	TRBV7-9	NA	CASSPETVNTEAFF	TGTGCCAGCAGCCCAGAGACAGTGAACACTGAAGCTTTCTTT
NA	16	TRBJ1-3	TRBV5-1	NA	CASSLESHSSGNTIYF	TGCGCCAGCAGCTTGGAGAGCCATAGCTCTGGAAACACCATATATTTT
NA	12	TRBJ1-2	TRBV9	NA	CASSGLIYGYTF	TGTGCCAGCAGTGGACTGATATATGGCTACACCTTC
NA	14	TRBJ1-5	TRBV7-8	NA	CASSLGDTNQPQHF	TGTGCCAGCAGCTTAGGGGACACCAATCAGCCCCAGCATTTT
NA	18	TRBJ1-2	TRBV9	TRBD1	CASSLHWTGWHYDYGYTF	TGTGCCAGCAGCTTACATTGGACAGGGTGGCACTACGACTATGGCTACACCTTC
NA	16	TRBJ2-7	TRBV19	TRBD2	CASPARGLAAQYEQYF	TGTGCCAGTCCCGCCCGGGGACTAGCGGCGCAGTACGAGCAGTACTTC
NA	13	TRBJ2-1	TRBV25-1	NA	CASSEGLRDEQFF	TGTGCCAGCAGTGAAGGTCTCAGGGATGAGCAGTTCTTC
NA	13	TRBJ1-2	TRBV19	NA	CASSKGADYGYTF	TGTGCCAGTAGTAAAGGGGCGGACTATGGCTACACCTTC
few	15	TRBJ1-6	TRBV19	NA	CASKDSEGNNSPLHF	TGTGCCAGTAAGGACTCGGAGGGAAATAATTCACCCCTCCACTTT
NA	16	TRBJ1-2	TRBV6-1	NA	CASSEAGWEGAYGYTF	TGTGCCAGCAGTGAAGCTGGGTGGGAGGGAGCCTATGGCTACACCTTC
NA	14	TRBJ1-5	TRBV29-1	NA	CSVGGSGSNQPQHF	TGCAGCGTCGGAGGGTCCGGTAGCAATCAGCCCCAGCATTTT
NA	14	TRBJ1-4	TRBV2	NA	CASRGRTTNEKLFF	TGTGCCAGTAGGGGTAGGACAACTAATGAAAAACTGTTTTTT
NA	15	TRBJ2-1	TRBV6-1	NA	CASSEGLYSYNEQFF	TGTGCCAGCAGTGAAGGACTTTACTCCTACAATGAGCAGTTCTTC
NA	17	TRBJ2-5	TRBV7-9	NA	CASSLDSGFAPQETQYF	TGTGCCAGCAGCTTAGATAGCGGCTTCGCGCCTCAAGAGACCCAGTACTTC
NA	16	TRBJ2-1	TRBV5-6	TRBD1	CASSTEGQGMIGEQFF	TGTGCCAGCAGCACGGAGGGACAGGGGATGATTGGTGAGCAGTTCTTC
NA	15	TRBJ2-2	TRBV4-1	TRBD1	CASSHPDRATGELFF	TGCGCCAGCAGCCATCCCGACAGGGCGACCGGGGAGCTGTTTTTT
NA	12	TRBJ2-3	TRBV9	NA	CASRLPGDTQYF	TGTGCCAGCAGGCTCCCAGGCGATACGCAGTATTTT
NA	14	TRBJ1-1	TRBV19	NA	CASSTGRLNTEAFF	TGTGCCAGTAGTACAGGCAGGTTGAACACTGAAGCTTTCTTT
NA	17	TRBJ2-6	TRBV24-1	TRBD1	CATSDPTGPSGANVLTF	TGTGCCACCAGTGATCCGACAGGGCCCTCTGGGGCCAACGTCCTGACTTTC
once	14	TRBJ2-3	TRBV30	NA	CAWSVRQGTDTQYF	TGTGCCTGGAGTGTAAGACAAGGCACAGATACGCAGTATTTT
NA	14	TRBJ2-7	TRBV30	TRBD2	CAWSSSGGRYEQYF	TGTGCCTGGAGTAGTAGCGGGGGAAGGTACGAGCAGTACTTC
once	14	TRBJ2-1	TRBV4-1	TRBD2	CASSLGPGGDEQFF	TGCGCCAGCAGCCTGGGCCCCGGGGGGGATGAGCAGTTCTTC
NA	14	TRBJ1-2	TRBV28	NA	CASSLPGTNYGYTF	TGTGCCAGCAGTTTACCGGGTACCAACTATGGCTACACCTTC
NA	14	TRBJ2-2	TRBV10-3	NA	CAIPRGTVTGELFF	TGTGCCATTCCGAGGGGGACGGTCACCGGGGAGCTGTTTTTT
NA	13	TRBJ1-4	TRBV30	TRBD1	CAWDRVPNEKLFF	TGTGCCTGGGACAGGGTGCCTAATGAAAAACTGTTTTTT
NA	17	TRBJ2-1	TRBV7-9	TRBD1	CASSSGGAVSSYNEQFF	TGTGCCAGCAGCTCAGGGGGAGCGGTGAGCTCCTACAATGAGCAGTTCTTC
NA	15	TRBJ1-5	TRBV2	TRBD1	CASSWGQGRNQPQHF	TGTGCCAGCAGTTGGGGACAGGGGAGGAATCAGCCCCAGCATTTT
NA	15	TRBJ2-7	TRBV19	NA	CASSITLDSVYEQYF	TGTGCCAGTAGTATAACTCTGGACTCCGTATACGAGCAGTACTTC
NA	16	TRBJ1-2	TRBV15	TRBD1	CATSENFDRAGYGYTF	TGTGCCACCAGCGAAAACTTCGACAGGGCGGGCTATGGCTACACCTTC
once	17	TRBJ2-3	TRBV11-2	TRBD1	CASSLVLPGGYTDTQYF	TGTGCCAGCAGCTTAGTTTTGCCAGGGGGATACACAGATACGCAGTATTTT
NA	16	TRBJ2-1	TRBV9	TRBD1	CASSPSGTGAHNEQFF	TGTGCCAGCAGCCCTTCCGGGACAGGAGCCCACAATGAGCAGTTCTTC
NA	16	TRBJ2-3	TRBV28	TRBD1	CASTRRGGRVTDTQYF	TGTGCCAGCACCCGACGAGGGGGCAGGGTGACAGATACGCAGTATTTT
NA	15	TRBJ2-1	TRBV9	TRBD2	CASSVGTSEPSEKFF	TGTGCCAGCAGCGTCGGGACTAGCGAGCCCAGCGAAAAGTTCTTC
NA	18	TRBJ2-6	TRBV2	NA	CASSHPGQLLTGANVLTF	TGTGCCAGCAGTCACCCCGGACAGTTGCTTACTGGGGCCAACGTCCTGACTTTC
NA	15	TRBJ2-1	TRBV19	TRBD1	CASQLAGGAYNEQFF	TGTGCCAGCCAGCTTGCAGGGGGCGCCTACAATGAGCAGTTCTTC
few	15	TRBJ2-2	TRBV5-1	NA	CASSLDGPNTGELFF	TGCGCCAGCAGCTTGGATGGGCCGAACACCGGGGAGCTGTTTTTT
NA	16	TRBJ2-3	TRBV19	TRBD2	CASSPRGAGDTDTQYF	TGTGCCAGTAGTCCGCGCGGAGCGGGGGATACAGATACGCAGTATTTT
NA	15	TRBJ1-1	TRBV3-1/TRBV3-2	NA	CASSRRSGDLTEAFF	TGTGCCAGCAGCCGAAGGTCGGGGGATCTTACTGAAGCTTTCTTT
NA	15	TRBJ2-4	TRBV5-6	NA	CASSLAGAPKNIQYF	TGTGCCAGCAGCTTGGCAGGGGCTCCCAAAAACATTCAGTACTTC
NA	13	TRBJ2-7	TRBV4-1	NA	CASGKQGSYEQYF	TGCGCCAGCGGGAAACAGGGCTCCTACGAGCAGTACTTC
NA	19	TRBJ1-5	TRBV4-1	TRBD1	CASSSIPGQGDLDNQPQHF	TGCGCCAGCAGCTCAATTCCGGGACAGGGTGACCTTGATAATCAGCCCCAGCATTTT
NA	13	TRBJ1-5	TRBV2	NA	CASSPNSNQPQHF	TGTGCCAGCAGTCCTAATAGCAATCAGCCCCAGCATTTT
NA	17	TRBJ2-7	TRBV28	TRBD2	CASSLEGLAGGPHEQYF	TGTGCCAGCAGTTTAGAGGGACTAGCGGGAGGGCCCCACGAGCAGTACTTC